This T cell receptor beta chain was sequenced in a study of blood T cell repertoires in COVID-19. Generated by immunoSEQ multiplex PCR, the TCRdb table keeps only in-frame clones and is missing some. This table holds 200,000 to 300,000 clones, roughly 88% found once. This clone was observed once. Source material: peripheral blood. The sequence came from a man aged 35-49 years who had recovered from COVID-19.

CDR3 nucleotide sequence: TGTGCCAGCAGACACAATACAGGGGTAGAGACCCAGTACTTC. Protein product: CASRHNTGVETQYF. This sequence joins TRBV5-6 and TRBJ2-5; 7 nucleotides agree with TRBD1. The CDR3 consists of 14 residues. J was trimmed by 4 bases and V by 5 bases; bases with no gene match: 8. Germline CDR1 is SGHDT and CDR2 is YYEEEE.